This T cell receptor (beta chain) was sequenced for a study of OX40 agonist ivuxolimab in advanced cancers. Germline V gene data show CDR1 as SGHAT and CDR2 as FQNNGV. The CDR3 loop spans 18 amino acids. V lost 1 base and J 0 bases, leaving 18 bases between the germline ends. The repertoire was sequenced with immunoSEQ multiplex PCR; TCRdb's copy has only in-frame clones and lacks some. This sample has 90,000 to 130,000 clones, with over 85% found just once. The sample in question was CD4+ or CD8+ T cells sorted from blood, obtained in a trial of the OX40 agonist ivuxolimab. The genes are TRBV11-2 and TRBJ1-1, with D possibly being TRBD1 (5 bases). This TCR was recovered from an adult with an advanced solid tumor such as melanoma, head and neck, liver or kidney cancer. DNA for the CDR3: TGTGCCAGCAGCTTAGTGTCTGTTGGGGGGTATATGAACACTGAAGCTTTCTTT. Its protein product is CASSLVSVGGYMNTEAFF.